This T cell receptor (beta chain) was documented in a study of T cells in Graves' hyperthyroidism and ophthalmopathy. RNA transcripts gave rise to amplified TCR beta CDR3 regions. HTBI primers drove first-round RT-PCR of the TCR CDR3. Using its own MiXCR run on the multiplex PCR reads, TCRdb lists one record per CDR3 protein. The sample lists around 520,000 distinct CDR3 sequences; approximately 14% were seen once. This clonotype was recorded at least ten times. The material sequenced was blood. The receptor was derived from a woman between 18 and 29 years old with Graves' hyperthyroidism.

In DNA form, the CDR3 reads TGTGCCAGCAGTCCCCCGCGGGGAGGGGGCCACTATGGCTACACCTTC. Translation gives CASSPPRGGGHYGYTF. This chain joins TRBV28 and TRBJ1-2; TRBD1 matches at 7 bases. The CDR3 length is 16 residues. V was clipped by 5 bases and J by 3 bases; unmatched bases: 12. Germline V lookup: CDR1 MDHEN, CDR2 SYDVKM.